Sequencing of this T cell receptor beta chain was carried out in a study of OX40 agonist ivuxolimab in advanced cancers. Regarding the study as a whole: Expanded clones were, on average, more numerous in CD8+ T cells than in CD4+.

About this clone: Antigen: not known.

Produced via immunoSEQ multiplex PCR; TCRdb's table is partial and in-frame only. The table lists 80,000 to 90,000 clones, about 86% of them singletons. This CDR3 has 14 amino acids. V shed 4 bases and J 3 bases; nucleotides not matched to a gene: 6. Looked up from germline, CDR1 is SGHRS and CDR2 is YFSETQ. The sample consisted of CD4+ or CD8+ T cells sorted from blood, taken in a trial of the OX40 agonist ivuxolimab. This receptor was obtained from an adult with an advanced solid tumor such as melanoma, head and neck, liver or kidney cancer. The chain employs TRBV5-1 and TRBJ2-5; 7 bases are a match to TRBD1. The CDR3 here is CASSPWGTEETQYF. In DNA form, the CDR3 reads TGCGCCAGCAGCCCGTGGGGGACAGAAGAGACCCAGTACTTC.